This T cell receptor beta chain is drawn from a study of CD8 T cells in Susac syndrome. Study-wide results and limits: The number of individuals included in the study's TCR sequencing and HLA analysis was acknowledged as relatively small.

Of note for this clonotype: Its specificity is not known.

This CDR3 comprises 14 residues. Trimming pared 10 bases from V and 6 bases from J, leaving 19 bases between. Germline CDR1 MNHEY, CDR2 SMNVEV (reference sequence). After extraction with the RNeasy kit, roughly 0.45 to 1 ug of the RNA was reverse transcribed using random hexamers. Via MiXCR, TCRdb re-called the immunoSEQ multiplex PCR reads, giving one row per CDR3 protein. The top ten hold 0.085% to 0.095% of the sample, which has about 210,000 distinct CDR3 sequences, approximately 95% seen once. CD8+ and CD4+ T cells from blood underwent TCR beta sequencing. Negative isolation yielded CD8+ and CD4+ T cells; FACS enriched TEMRA cells.

The receptor was isolated from a human donor with multiple sclerosis. The rearrangement joins TRBV27 to TRBJ2-1; D ambiguous. The sequenced sample consisted of CD4+ T cells from PBMCs. The CDR3 is CATKPALLPNEQFF. The CDR3 DNA reads as TGTGCCACGAAACCCGCGCTCCTCCCCAATGAGCAGTTCTTC.